This T cell receptor (beta chain) emerged from a study of T cells after yellow fever vaccination. As for the study in general: Where fractions had low cell numbers, libraries were prepared from them with the SMART-Seq v4 Ultra Low Input RNA kit.

This clonotype appeared a few times. Antigen unknown. 5'RACE template switching generated TCR cDNA, adding a universal primer site and UMIs. A single record per CDR3 protein comes from TCRdb applying MiXCR to the 5' RACE reads. The sample has 300,000 to 350,000 distinct CDR3 sequences; roughly 10% are singletons. Germline CDR1 MNHNS, CDR2 SASEGT. The V end was cut by 7 bases, the J end by 2 bases, with 18 bases between. The CDR3 consists of 16 residues. Study-level points and caveats: Only a minor proportion of clonotypes was detected across both CD4 and CD8 compartments. The secondary response showed a weaker magnitude and a faster peak, day 5 versus 15.

Sequenced here: CD4+ T cells sorted from PBMCs, sampled 45 days after the yellow fever booster vaccination. This chain joins TRBV6-1 and TRBJ1-5; possible D gene TRBD1, 5 bases. The sequence was collected from a man between 18 and 29 years old who received the YFV17D yellow fever vaccine. This chain's CDR3 is CASIVRDPQGNQPQHF. CDR3 in DNA: TGTGCCAGCATCGTCCGGGACCCCCAGGGCAATCAGCCCCAGCATTTT.